These T cell receptor beta chains were read from a single sample in a study of blood T cell repertoires in COVID-19. Generated by immunoSEQ multiplex PCR, the TCRdb table keeps only in-frame clones and is missing some. Of some 110,000 clones listed, approximately 87% are singletons. Sequencing was carried out using peripheral blood. Source of these receptors: a man between 65 and 85 years old who had recovered from COVID-19. CDR3s include the opening cysteine and the closing phenylalanine or tryptophan. Each record gives: clone size, J gene, D gene, V gene, CDR3 DNA, CDR3 protein. A D gene is named only where the DNA matches it firmly. The size field is filled for only some rows; it gives once, few, many or a size class.

once,TRBJ2-5,TRBD1,TRBV18,TGTGCCAGCTCTACAGGGGCCCAAGAGACCCAGTACTTC,CASSTGAQETQYF
.,TRBJ1-2,TRBD1,TRBV4-3,TGCGCCAGCAGCCATGAAAGACAGGGAAGTTATGGCTACACCTTC,CASSHERQGSYGYTF
few,TRBJ2-7,.,TRBV6-5,TGTGCCAGCAGTTACCGGGGGACGTTAAGCTACGAGCAGTACTTC,CASSYRGTLSYEQYF
few,TRBJ2-1,.,TRBV14,TGTGCCAGCAGCCGCGTTTACAGGCGGTCCTACAATGAGCAGTTCTTC,CASSRVYRRSYNEQFF
.,TRBJ1-2,.,TRBV12-3/TRBV12-4,TGTGCCAGCACCCCTGACAGAGACTATGGCTACACCTTC,CASTPDRDYGYTF
few,TRBJ1-1,.,TRBV10-1,TGCGCCAGCAGTGATTCCCAAAACACTGAAGCTTTCTTT,CASSDSQNTEAFF
.,TRBJ1-2,.,TRBV28,TGTGCCAGCAGGGGGGACGGGAGAAACTATGGCTACACCTTC,CASRGDGRNYGYTF
.,TRBJ1-5,.,TRBV10-3,TGTGCCATCAGCAGTGGTTTGAATAGCAATCAGCCCCAGCATTTT,CAISSGLNSNQPQHF
once,TRBJ2-5,.,TRBV24-1,TGTGCCACCAGTGATTGGGCGGGGGCGGGGGAGACCCAGTACTTC,CATSDWAGAGETQYF
.,TRBJ2-7,TRBD1,TRBV7-3,TGTGCCAGCAGCGTCGCCGGGACAGGGATCTACGAGCAGTACTTC,CASSVAGTGIYEQYF
once,TRBJ2-2,.,TRBV21-1,TGTGCCAGCAGCACTAGACAGGGGTGTAACACCGGGGAGCTGTTTTTT,CASSTRQGCNTGELFF
.,TRBJ1-3,.,TRBV7-9,TGTGCCAGCAGCTTATCAGGAGGGCCCCTATATTTT,CASSLSGGPLYF
once,TRBJ2-2,TRBD1,TRBV12-3/TRBV12-4,TGTGCCAGCAGGACAGGGTCGCTCGGGGAGCTGTTTTTT,CASRTGSLGELFF
.,TRBJ2-5,.,TRBV28,TGTGCCAGCAAGGGGGGGCCTGGAGAGACCCAGTACTTC,CASKGGPGETQYF
.,TRBJ2-3,TRBD1,TRBV29-1,TGCAGCGTTGATCGACAGGGGGCGCGAGGCACAGATACGCAGTATTTT,CSVDRQGARGTDTQYF
.,TRBJ2-1,TRBD2,TRBV5-1,TGCGCCAGCAGCGCGGGAGAGGGCGGCAATGAGCAGTTCTTC,CASSAGEGGNEQFF
.,TRBJ1-2,TRBD1,TRBV6-5,TGTGCCAGCTTGACAGGGTCGAACTATGGCTACACCTTC,CASLTGSNYGYTF
.,TRBJ2-3,TRBD2,TRBV5-1,TGCGCCAGCAGGATTACAGCGGGGGGCACAGATACGCAGTATTTT,CASRITAGGTDTQYF
.,TRBJ2-5,TRBD1,TRBV18,TGTGCCAGCTCACCATTAAGCAGGGGGGAGACCCAGTACTTC,CASSPLSRGETQYF
.,TRBJ2-3,.,TRBV28,TGTGCCAGCAGTTTCGGACTGAATACGCAGTATTTT,CASSFGLNTQYF